This entry describes one T cell receptor (beta chain). Sequencing used immunoSEQ multiplex PCR; TCRdb keeps in-frame clones, though not all of them. The top ten clones hold 5% to 7.5% of a sample with 110,000 or so clones, 65% to 80% of them seen once. V lost 4 bases and J 2 bases, leaving 12 bases between the germline ends. Per germline, CDR1 LNHNV and CDR2 YYDKDF (reference sequence). The CDR3 covers 14 residues. The sample is drawn from a study of blood T cell repertoires in COVID-19. About the study: T cells, B-cell-depleted T cells, or PBMCs supplied cDNA or gDNA.

This TCR derives from a man aged 65-85 years with acute or convalescent COVID-19. What was sequenced was peripheral blood. The chain has TRBV15 and TRBJ2-7; D possibly corresponds to TRBD1 (6 bases). CDR3: CATSTSDRTYEQYF. CDR3 bases: TGTGCCACCAGCACCTCGGACAGAACCTACGAGCAGTACTTC.